This TCR beta chain was identified during a study of T cell responses to AZD1222 COVID-19 vaccine. Whole-study findings and limits: Vaccination with two AZD1222 doses was followed by a rise in Spike-specific TCR breadth and depth. Clonal diversity was possibly underestimated, and the donors were mostly white British, with more females. Baseline serology detected seropositivity in only 5 to 7 AZD1222 recipients.

CDR3 size: 16 residues. The V gene end was trimmed by 6 bases and the J gene end by 0 bases; junction bases not matched to a gene: 1. From germline, CDR1 is MDHEN and CDR2 SYDVKM. With regard to this clone: Its target is not known.

This table comes from immunoSEQ multiplex PCR, and its TCRdb copy is limited to in-frame clones, with some not included. The profile shows about 90,000 clones, 70% to 90% of them singletons. This TCR was recovered from an adult in good health. V is TRBV28 and J is TRBJ2-1; 14 bases are shared with TRBD2. The source was peripheral blood, collected on day 0 of AZD1222 vaccination. CDR3 bases: TGTGCCAGCAGGGGGACTAGCGGGAGCTCCTACAATGAGCAGTTCTTC. This sequence encodes CASRGTSGSSYNEQFF. Combining the CDR3 with reference TRBV28 and TRBJ2-1 gives the whole variable domain DVKVTQSSRYLVKRTGEKVFLECVQDMDHENMFWYRQDPGLGLRLIYFSYDVKMKEKGDIPEGYSVSREKKERFSLILESASTNQTSMYLCASRGTSGSSYNEQFFGPGTRLTVL.